This passage covers 31 T cell receptor beta chains from one sample sequenced in a study of cytomegalovirus exposure and HLA in healthy donors. PCR involved 60 Vbeta and 13 Jbeta primers. Measured with immunoSEQ multiplex PCR; TCRdb has only the in-frame clones, and not every one. The table has 200,000 or so clones, roughly 84% seen once. Sequencing was done on a sample of PBMCs. The receptors come from a boy under 18 in good health and CMV-seronegative.

J is TRBJ1-4 and V is TRBV28; tentative D call: TRBD1 (5 bases). Germline lookup yields CDR1 MDHEN and CDR2 SYDVKM. The CDR3 covers 15 residues. Trimming removed 6 bases from V and 5 bases from J, with 16 bases in between. CDR3 protein: CASSPRGRVNEKLFF. The CDR3 DNA is TGTGCCAGCAGCCCCCGGGGGAGGGTGAATGAAAAACTGTTTTTT. Drawing the rest from reference TRBV28 and TRBJ1-4, the complete variable domain is DVKVTQSSRYLVKRTGEKVFLECVQDMDHENMFWYRQDPGLGLRLIYFSYDVKMKEKGDIPEGYSVSREKKERFSLILESASTNQTSMYLCASSPRGRVNEKLFFGSGTQLSVL.

This clone was observed a handful of times. Within the sample, other DNA sequences also encode this same CDR3. The rearrangement uses TRBV5-1 and TRBJ2-7, with D perhaps matching TRBD2 (5 bases). This CDR3 region has 13 residues. Germline CDR1 is SGHRS and CDR2 is YFSETQ. V dropped 0 bases and J dropped 3 bases, with 7 bases sitting between them. Here the CDR3 DNA reads TGCGCCAGCAGCTTGGGTGGAGGCTACGAGCAGTACTTC. Amino acid sequence: CASSLGGGYEQYF.

This clone was seen more than once but under ten times. V and J are TRBV6-8 and TRBJ1-4; 7 positions agree with TRBD1. Germline CDR1 MNHGY, CDR2 SAAAGT. V dropped 10 bases and J dropped 3; count of bases not matched to a gene: 5. The CDR3 has 13 residues. CDR3 sequence (DNA): TGTGCCACCACAGGGGCTCCTAATGAAAAACTGTTTTTT. Its protein product is CATTGAPNEKLFF.

The CDR3 here is CAWAMGLAGGPDTQYF. CDR3 in DNA: TGTGCCTGGGCAATGGGACTAGCGGGAGGGCCAGATACGCAGTATTTT. The V call is TRBV30, the J call TRBJ2-3, with 16 nucleotides matching TRBD2. Looked up from germline, CDR1 is GTSNPN and CDR2 is SVGIG (reference sequence). The CDR3 length is 16 residues. Losses at the gene ends were 5 bases for V and 4 bases for J; bases not matched to a gene: 6.

The rearrangement joins TRBV5-1 to TRBJ2-1, with D possibly TRBD1 on 5 matching bases. The length of the CDR3 is 14 residues. Germline CDR1 is SGHRS and CDR2 is YFSETQ. V lost 0 bases and J 5 bases, leaving 9 bases between the germline ends. The CDR3 protein is CASSLEGAHNEQFF. The CDR3 DNA reads TGCGCCAGCAGCTTGGAAGGGGCCCACAATGAGCAGTTCTTC.

This sequence joins TRBV29-1 and TRBJ2-1; possible D gene TRBD2, 6 bases. Looked up from germline, CDR1 is SQVTM and CDR2 is ANQGSEA. The CDR3 has 16 residues. Trimming removed 5 bases at V and 4 bases at J, with 21 bases between. CDR3 sequence reads: CSVSALASGGYNEQFF. CDR3 DNA sequence: TGCAGCGTTTCAGCCCTGGCAAGTGGAGGGTACAATGAGCAGTTCTTC.

The chain combines TRBV29-1 with TRBJ1-5; 9 nucleotides line up with TRBD1. Per germline, CDR1 SQVTM and CDR2 ANQGSEA. The junction had 4 bases not matched to a gene; V was cut back by 5 bases and J by 5 bases. This CDR3 has 13 residues. The CDR3 nucleotides read TGCAGCGTTTGCGACAGGGGGGATCAGCCCCAGCATTTT. Protein: CSVCDRGDQPQHF.

The V and J genes are TRBV19 and TRBJ2-7; TRBD2 is a possible D gene (6 bases). CDR1 and CDR2 from the germline V gene are LNHDA and SQIVND (reference sequence). This CDR3 is 14 amino acids long. Trimming took off 4 bases at V and 1 base at J, with 11 bases between the two ends. The CDR3 sequence: CASSTGLNSYEQYF. Here the CDR3 DNA reads TGTGCCAGTAGTACCGGACTAAATTCCTACGAGCAGTACTTC. Filled out from reference TRBV19 and TRBJ2-7, the complete variable domain reads DGGITQSPKYLFRKEGQNVTLSCEQNLNHDAMYWYRQDPGQGLRLIYYSQIVNDFQKGDIAEGYSVSREKKESFPLTVTSAQKNPTAFYLCASSTGLNSYEQYFGPGTRLTVT.

This rearrangement joins TRBV11-2 to TRBJ2-3; TRBD2 agrees at 8 bases. V trimming: 1 base; J trimming: 2 bases; junction bases outside the gene matches: 11. From germline, CDR1 is SGHAT and CDR2 FQNNGV. The CDR3 extends over 18 amino acids. Written as DNA, the CDR3 is TGTGCCAGCAGCTTAGTACCCCGGGGCGGGGGGTTCACAGATACGCAGTATTTT. Residues: CASSLVPRGGGFTDTQYF.

V and J are TRBV27 and TRBJ2-5, with 7 bases that match TRBD1. The J call may be incorrect, as the DNA end agrees better with TRBJ2-7. Germline V gene data show CDR1 as MNHEY and CDR2 as SMNVEV (reference sequence). The CDR3 has 15 residues. Here the CDR3 DNA reads TGTGCCAGCTCCTCCCGTCGGGGCAGGGGGTACGAGCAGTACTTC. It translates to CASSSRRGRGYEQYF.

The rearrangement uses TRBV21-1 and TRBJ1-2; the DNA was not compared with TRBD1, the D call given in the table. TRBV21-1 is recorded as a pseudogene. This CDR3 contains 14 residues. CDR3 region: CASRLPGQDYGYTF. CDR3 bases: TGTGCCAGCAGACTCCCGGGACAGGACTATGGCTACACCTTC.

The genes are TRBV30 and TRBJ1-5; the D gene is possibly TRBD1 (6 bases). This CDR3 is 15 amino acids long. Per the germline V gene, CDR1 is GTSNPN and CDR2 is SVGIG (reference sequence). Trimming pared 3 bases from V and 5 bases from J, leaving 17 bases between. The DNA for the CDR3 is TGTGCCTGGAGACGGAAAAGGGGGTTTTATCAGCCCCAGCATTTT. Translating gives CAWRRKRGFYQPQHF.

The rearrangement uses TRBV4-1 and TRBJ1-1; 8 bases map to TRBD1. After removal of 0 bases from V and 0 bases from J, the junction contained 12 bases not matched to a gene. This CDR3 has 19 amino acids. Germline V gene sequence: CDR1 MGHRA, CDR2 YSYEKL. CDR3 sequence reads: CASSQELGGQVPMNTEAFF. CDR3 bases: TGCGCCAGCAGCCAAGAGTTGGGGGGACAGGTTCCGATGAACACTGAAGCTTTCTTT.

This clone showed up just a few times. The chain recombines TRBV11-2 with TRBJ2-3; 11 bases fit TRBD2. The germline V gene encodes CDR1 SGHAT and CDR2 FQNNGV. The CDR3 is 14 amino acids. The V gene end was trimmed by 8 bases and the J gene end by 2 bases; junction bases not matched to a gene: 3. CDR3 bases: TGTGCCAGCCGACTAGCGGGGTTCACAGATACGCAGTATTTT. This gives the protein CASRLAGFTDTQYF.

This clone was counted a few times. The chain couples TRBV28 to TRBJ2-3, with a possible D match to TRBD2 (6 bases). The CDR3 contains 15 residues. V was shortened by 6 bases and J by 2 bases, with 15 bases between the two germline ends. CDR1 is MDHEN and CDR2 is SYDVKM in the germline V gene. DNA for the CDR3: TGTGCCAGCAGAACTTTGGCGGGAATCACAGATACGCAGTATTTT. This translates into CASRTLAGITDTQYF.

CDR3 amino acids: CASSAGGTPQFF. The CDR3, as DNA: TGTGCCAGCAGCGCTGGGGGGACTCCGCAGTTCTTC. V and J are TRBV9 and TRBJ2-1; possible D gene TRBD2, 6 bases. CDR3 size: 12 residues. CDR1 is SGDLS and CDR2 is YYNGEE in the germline V gene. Trimming pared 3 bases from V and 12 bases from J, leaving 13 bases between.

This clone was recorded once. J is TRBJ1-1 and V is TRBV5-1; 10 nucleotides agree with TRBD1. The CDR3 covers 13 residues. V dropped 0 bases and J dropped 10; count of bases not matched to a gene: 3. The germline V gene encodes CDR1 SGHRS and CDR2 YFSETQ. The CDR3 DNA is TGCGCCAGCAGCTTGGCCGGGACAGGGGTAGCTTTCTTT. It specifies CASSLAGTGVAFF.

The V call is TRBV4-1, the J call TRBJ1-6; 9 nucleotides agree with TRBD1. CDR1 MGHRA and CDR2 YSYEKL come from the germline V gene. The CDR3 is 16 amino acids. Germline trimming cut 4 bases from V and 7 bases from J; bases unmatched to any gene: 8. CDR3 residues: CASSRQGDRGNSPLHF. In DNA, the CDR3 is TGCGCCAGCAGCCGACAGGGGGACCGTGGGAATTCACCCCTCCACTTT.

This clone was seen only a few times. V is TRBV18 and J is TRBJ1-1; D is unresolved. Trimming took off 5 bases at V and 6 bases at J, with 10 bases between the two ends. The CDR3 spans 12 residues. Looked up from germline, CDR1 is KGHSH and CDR2 is LQKENI. In DNA form, the CDR3 reads TGTGCCAGCTCAAGCGCCAGCGCTGAAGCTTTCTTT. It specifies CASSSASAEAFF. The full variable domain, in which reference TRBV18 and TRBJ1-1 provide the parts outside the CDR3, is NAGVMQNPRHLVRRRGQEARLRCSPMKGHSHVYWYRQLPEEGLKFMVYLQKENIIDESGMPKERFSAEFPKEGPSILRIQQVVRGDSAAYFCASSSASAEAFFGQGTRLTVV.

The chain carries TRBV27 and TRBJ2-1; D is perhaps TRBD1 (5 bases). The V end was cut by 2 bases, the J end by 8 bases, with 7 bases between. Germline CDR1 and CDR2: MNHEY and SMNVEV (reference sequence). The length of the CDR3 is 12 residues. This CDR3 reads CASSLQGYEQFF. CDR3 DNA sequence: TGTGCCAGCAGTTTACAGGGCTATGAGCAGTTCTTC.

This rearrangement joins TRBV9 to TRBJ2-5, with TRBD1 identical over 12 bases. V lost 3 bases and J lost 8; bases outside the gene matches: 14. The CDR3 length is 17 residues. Germline CDR1 SGDLS, CDR2 YYNGEE. Written as DNA, the CDR3 is TGTGCCAGCAGCGACAGGGGGACAGGGGGCGTGGGAGACACCCAGTACTTC. The encoded protein is CASSDRGTGGVGDTQYF.

J is TRBJ2-2 and V is TRBV7-2, with TRBD1 matching over 7 bases. The CDR3 length is 16 residues. After removal of 7 bases from V and 0 bases from J, the junction contained 8 bases not matched to a gene. Germline V lookup: CDR1 SGHTA, CDR2 FQGNSA. DNA for the CDR3: TGTGCCAGCACCATAGCCGGGACAGCGAACACCGGGGAGCTGTTTTTT. Protein sequence: CASTIAGTANTGELFF.

DNA for the CDR3: TGTGCCAGCAGCTCTGGGACAGCGGGCAATCAGCCCCAGCATTTT. Protein product: CASSSGTAGNQPQHF. The J gene is TRBJ1-5, the V gene TRBV11-2; TRBD1 matches 7 bases. The V gene end was trimmed by 4 bases and the J gene end by 2 bases; junction bases not matched to a gene: 5. The CDR3 length is 15 residues. Per germline, CDR1 SGHAT and CDR2 FQNNGV.

The chain employs TRBV9 and TRBJ2-7, with TRBD2 matching over 8 bases. J lost 3 bases, V lost 3 bases, and 8 bases had no gene match. There are 15 residues in the CDR3. CDR1 is SGDLS, CDR2 YYNGEE, per germline. The CDR3 region has the DNA TGTGCCAGCAGCGCAGGTCGGGGGGGGCTCTACGAGCAGTACTTC. This translates into CASSAGRGGLYEQYF.

This clone was seen just once. This chain connects TRBV29-1 to TRBJ2-1; D is unclear. CDR3 length: 12 residues. CDR1 is SQVTM, CDR2 ANQGSEA, per germline. V shed 7 bases and J shed 3 bases, with 10 bases lying between them. CDR3 nucleotide sequence: TGCAGCGCAGCAGGCAACTACAATGAGCAGTTCTTC. This gives the protein CSAAGNYNEQFF.

The chain links TRBV19 to TRBJ1-6; D gene uncertain. Trimming stripped 3 bases from V and 9 bases from J, with 15 bases between. Germline CDR1 and CDR2: LNHDA and SQIVND (reference sequence). This CDR3 comprises 15 residues. CDR3 protein: CASSMNGRPSSPLHF. The CDR3 DNA is TGTGCCAGTAGTATGAACGGTAGGCCTAGTTCACCCCTCCACTTT.

The chain is built from TRBV7-9 and TRBJ2-7; 7 nucleotides line up with TRBD2. The CDR3 spans 14 residues. CDR1 and CDR2 from the germline V gene are SEHNR and FQNEAQ (reference sequence). The ends lost 5 bases at V and 2 bases at J; junction bases unmatched: 6. The CDR3 region has the DNA TGTGCCAGCAGCACGTCACGGGGGGCCTACGAGCAGTACTTC. This codes for CASSTSRGAYEQYF.

The rearrangement joins TRBV27 to TRBJ2-1; D is unresolved. The CDR3 extends over 15 amino acids. Germline V CDR1 and CDR2: MNHEY, SMNVEV (reference sequence). V gave up 2 bases and J gave up 4 bases, with 12 bases separating them. The DNA of the CDR3 is TGTGCCAGCAGTTTACTTGCGCCTCGATACAATGAGCAGTTCTTC. It codes for CASSLLAPRYNEQFF.

This chain connects TRBV6-1 to TRBJ2-7; tentatively, D is TRBD2 (6 bases). Germline V gene lookup returns CDR1 MNHNS and CDR2 SASEGT. V gave up 7 bases and J gave up 4 bases, with 17 bases separating them. There are 14 residues in the CDR3. CDR3 sequence: CASTPGLQLYEQYF. The CDR3 DNA follows: TGTGCCAGCACCCCGGGACTTCAACTTTACGAGCAGTACTTC.

This chain links TRBV30 with TRBJ2-1; D gene uncertain. This CDR3 is built from 14 residues. V was clipped by 1 base and J by 7 bases, with 14 bases between them. Germline CDR1 is GTSNPN and CDR2 is SVGIG (reference sequence). The DNA for the CDR3 is TGTGCCTGGAGTGGCCCGCGGAAGTTAAATGAGCAGTTCTTC. The encoded protein is CAWSGPRKLNEQFF.

This CDR3 is CASTDIYRGIYTQYF. The CDR3 DNA reads TGCGCCAGCACGGACATCTATCGAGGAATATATACGCAGTATTTT. This chain links TRBV10-2 with TRBJ2-3, with D possibly being TRBD1 (5 bases). The CDR3 contains 15 residues. Germline CDR1 WSHSY, CDR2 SAAADI. Deletions cut 7 bases from V and 7 bases from J, with 21 bases between.